Listed below are T cell receptor beta chains from one sample, sequenced in a study of Ad26.COV2.S vaccination and SARS-CoV-2 variants. Here immunoSEQ multiplex PCR was the method, and the copy in TCRdb shows in-frame clones only, minus some. The sample includes about 410,000 clones, roughly 90% of them seen just once. Sample: peripheral blood, taken in a trial of Ad26.COV2.S vaccine versus placebo. These TCRs come from a person between 18 and 65 years old who received the Ad26.COV2.S COVID-19 vaccine or a placebo. CDR3s include the opening cysteine and the closing phenylalanine or tryptophan. The D gene is left open where the match is weak. Size values are once, few and many counts, or a class for expanded clones, and some rows have none.

clone_size j_call d_call v_call cdr3_nt cdr3_aa
- TRBJ1-5 TRBD1 TRBV9 TGTGCCAGCAGCGTAGGGGCAGGGGGGGGCGGCAATCAGCCCCAGCATTTT CASSVGAGGGGNQPQHF
- TRBJ1-5 - TRBV28 TGTGCCAGCAGTTTATATTCCAGGGGCAATCAGCCCCAGCATTTT CASSLYSRGNQPQHF
- TRBJ2-5 TRBD1 TRBV19 TGTGCCAGTAGTGCCAGGGGGCGGGGAGAGACCCAGTACTTC CASSARGRGETQYF
- TRBJ2-3 - TRBV2 TGTGCCAGCACCCTGGACAACACAGATACGCAGTATTTT CASTLDNTDTQYF
- TRBJ1-1 - TRBV6-5 TGTGCCAGCAGTTACCCGGGACACGGGGAAGCTTTCTTT CASSYPGHGEAFF
- TRBJ1-1 - TRBV19 TGTGCCAGTAGTATCGGAGCACAGACGGGGAACACTGAAGCTTTCTTT CASSIGAQTGNTEAFF
- TRBJ1-2 TRBD1 TRBV6-5 TGTGCCAGCAGTTACTCAGGGGGCGCCCATGGCTACACCTTC CASSYSGGAHGYTF
few TRBJ1-6 - TRBV3-1/TRBV3-2 TGTGCCAGCAGGATCCGTTCACCCCTCCACTTT CASRIRSPLHF
once TRBJ1-5 - TRBV19 TGTGCCAGTAGTGCCGGGGGGGTGAGCAATCAGCCCCAGCATTTT CASSAGGVSNQPQHF
- TRBJ1-3 - TRBV7-2 TGTGCCAGCAGCCGGACCCGGGACCCAGGAAACACCATATATTTT CASSRTRDPGNTIYF
- TRBJ1-5 - TRBV5-1 TGCGCCAGCAGCTTACTATCAGGGTACGATCAGCCCCAGCATTTT CASSLLSGYDQPQHF
- TRBJ2-7 TRBD2 TRBV11-1 TGTGCCAGCAGCTTAGCTACCCCCTCGGGGGGGCCGTACGAGCAGTACTTC CASSLATPSGGPYEQYF
- TRBJ2-7 TRBD1 TRBV5-8 TGTGCCAGCAGAGACAGGGGGCTGGTCCTGGGCGAGCAGTACTTC CASRDRGLVLGEQYF
- TRBJ2-1 TRBD2 TRBV10-2 TGCGCCAGTCGCCTAGCGGGGGGATACAATGAGCAGTTCTTC CASRLAGGYNEQFF
- TRBJ1-1 - TRBV19 TGTGCCAGTAGTGCTGGGGACTTATATTACACTGAAGCTTTCTTT CASSAGDLYYTEAFF
- TRBJ2-1 - TRBV4-3 TGCGCCAGCAGCCAAGATATGAGCTCCTACAATGAGCAGTTCTTC CASSQDMSSYNEQFF
- TRBJ1-1 - TRBV5-1 TGCGCCAGCAGTCCTGACGGGGTGGGAGAAGCTTTCTTT CASSPDGVGEAFF
- TRBJ2-7 - TRBV6-5 TGTGCCAGCAGCCCCGGACAAGGCAACTACGAGCAGTACTTC CASSPGQGNYEQYF
- TRBJ2-7 - TRBV6-5 TGTGCCAGCAGTTGGGGCAGGGAGTACGAGCAGTACTTC CASSWGREYEQYF
- TRBJ2-7 TRBD1 TRBV30 TGTGCCTGGAGCGTAGGGTGGATGACAGGGAACTTC CAWSVGWMTGNF
once TRBJ2-5 TRBD1 TRBV5-1 TGCGCCAGCAGCTTTCAAGACAGGGAAGAGACCCAGTACTTC CASSFQDREETQYF
- TRBJ1-1 - TRBV6-5 TGTGCCAGCAGTTACTTCCGGGGACTCACGAACACTGAAGCTTTCTTT CASSYFRGLTNTEAFF
- TRBJ1-1 - TRBV4-3 TGCGCCAGCAGCCAGGCCGGGGAGACCTTGAACACTGAAGCTTTCTTT CASSQAGETLNTEAFF
- TRBJ2-3 TRBD2 TRBV7-2 TGTGCCAGCAGCCACGGGGGGGGTACGCAGTATTTT CASSHGGGTQYF
- TRBJ2-7 - TRBV10-3 TGTGCCATCAGTGATGAGGAGGTCTTCGCCTACGAGCAGTACTTC CAISDEEVFAYEQYF
- TRBJ2-3 TRBD2 TRBV19 TGTGCCAGTTCGAGCGGGGGGGCAGATACGCAGTATTTT CASSSGGADTQYF
- TRBJ2-1 - TRBV19 TGTGCCAGTAGTATGGGGGCCTACAATGAGCAGTTCTTC CASSMGAYNEQFF
few TRBJ1-5 - TRBV7-9 TGTGCCAGCAGCTCCGTTGTGAGCAATCAGCCCCAGCATTTT CASSSVVSNQPQHF
- TRBJ2-3 - TRBV11-2 TGTGCCAGCAGCTTACAGGGTTCTTTCACAGATACGCAGTATTTT CASSLQGSFTDTQYF
- TRBJ2-2 TRBD1 TRBV15 TGTGCCACCAGCAGAGCAACAGGGGGGTCGAACACCGGGGAGCTGTTTTTT CATSRATGGSNTGELFF
- TRBJ2-7 TRBD1 TRBV5-1 TGCGCCAGCAGCTTCTTGATTACAGGGGATTTCGACGAGCAGTACTTC CASSFLITGDFDEQYF
- TRBJ2-7 TRBD1 TRBV11-2 TGTGCCAGCAGCGGGACAGCCTATACTACATCCTACGAGCAGTACTTC CASSGTAYTTSYEQYF
- TRBJ1-1 - TRBV19 TGTGCCAGTAGTCCGACAGCCGCGAACACTGAAGCTTTCTTT CASSPTAANTEAFF
- TRBJ1-2 - TRBV11-2 TGTGCCAGCAGACAGGTGGGCGACAGGTGGGACTATGGCTACACCTTC CASRQVGDRWDYGYTF
few TRBJ1-5 - TRBV5-8 TGTGCCAGCAGCGAACCGATGGCTCGGCCCCAGCATTTT CASSEPMARPQHF
once TRBJ2-4 TRBD1 TRBV19 TGTGCCAGTAAACTGGGACAGTCAAACATTCAGTACTTC CASKLGQSNIQYF
- TRBJ1-4 TRBD1 TRBV19 TGTGCCAGTATCGCCCCAGGGGGAAGTGAAAAACTGTTTTTT CASIAPGGSEKLFF
- TRBJ1-1 - TRBV11-2 TGTGCCAGCAGCTTAGAAACAGCGAACACTGAAGCTTTCTTT CASSLETANTEAFF
- TRBJ2-7 TRBD2 TRBV27 TGTGCCAGCAGTTTAACCGGGACTAGCGGGGGCTACGAGCAGTACTTC CASSLTGTSGGYEQYF
- TRBJ2-5 - TRBV7-2 TGTGCCAGCAGCTTAATAGAGACCCAGTACTTC CASSLIETQYF
- TRBJ2-2 - TRBV10-1 TGCGCCAGCAGTCTTGGGGGGAACACCGGGGAGCTGTTTTTT CASSLGGNTGELFF
- TRBJ1-5 TRBD1 TRBV28 TGTGCCAGCAGTCAATGGGGACAGGGATATGACCAGCCCCAGCATTTT CASSQWGQGYDQPQHF
- TRBJ1-5 - TRBV9 TGTGCCAGCAGCGTCGGGGTTAGCAATCAGCCCCAGCATTTT CASSVGVSNQPQHF